The 10 T cell receptor beta chains given below trace back to one sample, sequenced in a study of regulatory T cells in long-lasting Graves disease. Specified time point: newly diagnosed GD, antithyroid drugs for less than 3 months. Making the TCR library involved RNA that had been extracted from PBMCs. Relying on iRepertoire HTBI primers and Arm-PCR of CDR3 regions, the team built TCR beta libraries. TCRdb re-called the multiplex PCR reads through MiXCR, storing one row per CDR3 protein. This sample has roughly 440,000 distinct CDR3 sequences, with approximately 16% found just once. Another study also made use of these data, one on T cells in Graves' hyperthyroidism and ophthalmopathy.

The sequenced sample was peripheral blood mononuclear cells (PBMCs), obtained at new diagnosis, from a patient treated with antithyroid drugs. The source is a woman aged 18 to 35 with Graves disease.

For the CDR3, the DNA is TGTGCCAGCAGTTCCTACAGGGGTACCGGGGAGCTGTTTTTT. This codes for CASSSYRGTGELFF. The V call is TRBV12-3 or TRBV12-4, the J call TRBJ2-2; 7 bases are shared with TRBD1. The J segment lost 5 bases and the V segment lost 4 bases, leaving 4 bases of the junction unmatched. This CDR3 spans 14 amino acids.

This clonotype has only a few counts. The gene calls are TRBV7-6 and TRBJ2-7; 13 bases fit TRBD2. CDR1 is SGHVS and CDR2 is FNYEAQ in the germline V gene. The V gene end was trimmed by 1 base and the J gene end by 2 bases; junction bases not matched to a gene: 2. The CDR3 runs to 16 residues. CDR3 sequence reads: CASSLEGLAGPYEQYF. The CDR3 DNA reads TGTGCCAGCAGCTTAGAGGGACTAGCGGGACCCTACGAGCAGTACTTC.

This clonotype has a count of ten or more. The CDR3 reads CASSWPSGQDNQPQHF. The DNA for the CDR3 is TGTGCCAGCAGTTGGCCATCGGGACAGGACAATCAGCCCCAGCATTTT. The chain combines TRBV6-2 or TRBV6-3 with TRBJ1-5; the match to TRBD1 covers 8 bases. Germline-derived CDR1 and CDR2 are MNHEY and SVGEGT. This CDR3 region has 16 residues. The ends lost 4 bases at V and 3 bases at J; junction bases unmatched: 8.

This clonotype was counted many times. The chain links TRBV7-2 to TRBJ1-4, with 7 bases lining up with TRBD1. Per the germline V gene, CDR1 is SGHTA and CDR2 is FQGNSA. This CDR3 comprises 15 residues. V was clipped by 0 bases and J by 8 bases; unmatched bases: 6. CDR3 region: CASSLATGSGEKLFF. CDR3 DNA sequence: TGTGCCAGCAGCTTAGCGACAGGGTCTGGCGAAAAACTGTTTTTT.

The chain has TRBV27 and TRBJ2-1; D unclear. The germline V and J ends were trimmed by 3 bases and 5 bases, with 5 bases remaining between them. The CDR3 is 12 residues long. Per the germline V gene, CDR1 is MNHEY and CDR2 is SMNVEV (reference sequence). CDR3 protein: CASSFYNNEQFF. DNA for the CDR3: TGTGCCAGCAGTTTCTACAACAATGAGCAGTTCTTC.

This clonotype was counted many times. This rearrangement joins TRBV20-1 to TRBJ2-3, with TRBD2 matching 7 bases. V lost 0 bases, J lost 1 base, and 10 bases stayed unmatched. Germline assignment: CDR1 DFQATT and CDR2 SNEGSKA (reference sequence). CDR3 length: 17 residues. The CDR3 DNA reads TGCAGTGCTAGAGATCCAAGCGGGCTAGCGGGCACAGATACGCAGTATTTT. It codes for CSARDPSGLAGTDTQYF.

This clonotype was detected only a few times. The J gene is TRBJ2-1, the V gene TRBV25-1, with a possible D match to TRBD1 (6 bases). Germline V gene data show CDR1 as MGHDK and CDR2 as SYGVNS. V was pared by 4 bases and J by 12 bases, with 16 bases between. The length of the CDR3 is 13 residues. The CDR3 protein is CASSVGGAPRQFF. In DNA form, the CDR3 reads TGTGCCAGCAGTGTAGGGGGTGCTCCGCGGCAGTTCTTC.

This clonotype has more than one count but fewer than ten. The chain links TRBV5-1 to TRBJ2-5, with D unclear. CDR3 size: 11 residues. Per the germline V gene, CDR1 is SGHRS and CDR2 is YFSETQ. V shed 6 bases and J shed 2 bases, with 5 bases lying between them. In nucleotides, the CDR3 is TGCGCCAGCAAAGGACAAGAGACCCAGTACTTC. As protein: CASKGQETQYF. The full variable domain, rest sourced from reference TRBV5-1 and TRBJ2-5, is KAGVTQTPRYLIKTRGQQVTLSCSPISGHRSVSWYQQTPGQGLQFLFEYFSETQRNKGNFPGRFSGRQFSNSRSEMNVSTLELGDSALYLCASKGQETQYFGPGTRLLVL.

The rearrangement uses TRBV19 and TRBJ1-4; TRBD1 matches at 7 bases. The CDR3 covers 15 residues. J gave up 6 bases and V 2 bases, and 6 bases lay outside the gene matches. Germline V CDR1 and CDR2: LNHDA, SQIVND (reference sequence). The CDR3 DNA sequence: TGTGCCAGTAGTATAACAGGGGCGCGAGATGAAAAACTGTTTTTT. Protein product: CASSITGARDEKLFF.

This rearrangement joins TRBV7-2 to TRBJ2-6; weak D call: TRBD2 (5 bases). Germline values: CDR1 SGHTA, CDR2 FQGNSA. Trimming shortened V by 1 base and J by 4 bases, and 17 bases separated the two germline ends. The CDR3 length is 18 residues. The CDR3 loop is CASSLGATPGGGANVLTF. In DNA form, the CDR3 reads TGTGCCAGCAGCTTAGGGGCTACTCCAGGCGGGGGGGCCAACGTCCTGACTTTC.